The present T cell receptor beta chain was sequenced within a study of long-term antiretroviral therapy in people with HIV. immunoSEQ v3.0 was run at survey level. Clones were read by immunoSEQ multiplex PCR, and TCRdb kept only the in-frame ones, dropping some. This sample has some 33,000 clones, with 82% found just once. This clone turned up a few times. Its antigen is unidentified. Clinicians in the United States treated all participants with HIV. Study-wide points: After ART, diversity increased yet remained lower than transplant donor controls. Gathering of blood took place between the mid-2000s and the late 2010s, possibly under older ART regimens. In HIV, the repertoires covered a tighter span of CDR3 lengths than in controls.

Unmatched junction bases numbered 7, after V lost 3 bases and J lost 3 bases. This CDR3 has 15 residues. Germline V CDR1 and CDR2: MDHEN, SYDVKM. The receptor's source is a man younger than 35 with HIV. V and J are TRBV28 and TRBJ2-7, with 8 bases lining up with TRBD1. The source was unsorted PBMCs, collected 0.6 years after starting antiretroviral therapy. CDR3 nucleotide sequence: TGTGCCAGCAGTTTCACCGGGACAGGCCTCTACGAGCAGTACTTC. As protein: CASSFTGTGLYEQYF.